The rows below give T cell receptor beta chains drawn from one sample of a study of blood T cell repertoires in COVID-19. The repertoire was sequenced with immunoSEQ multiplex PCR; TCRdb's copy has only in-frame clones and lacks some. Of approximately 220,000 clones in the sample, around four fifths were seen once. Sequenced: peripheral blood. The receptors originated from a woman in her 70s with acute or convalescent COVID-19. Each CDR3 is given with its conserved first and last residue. A D gene is named only where the DNA matches it firmly. The listing skips clone size in some rows; elsewhere it reads once, few, many or a size class.

TRBV7-2	TRBJ2-1	TRBD1	NA	TGTGCCAGCAGTGACCGGACAGGGGCTTCCTACAATGAGCAGTTCTTC	CASSDRTGASYNEQFF
TRBV10-3	TRBJ1-1	TRBD1	NA	TGTGCCATCAGACCGACAGGGACGAACACTGAAGCTTTCTTT	CAIRPTGTNTEAFF
TRBV19	TRBJ2-1	TRBD2	NA	TGTGCCAGTAACCTAGCGGGCCAATACAATGAGCAGTTCTTC	CASNLAGQYNEQFF
TRBV5-4	TRBJ2-1	NA	NA	TGTGCCAGCAGCGGGAGGACGACAGCTTCCTACAATGAGCAGTTCTTC	CASSGRTTASYNEQFF
TRBV27	TRBJ1-2	TRBD1	NA	TGTGCCAGCAGTTTTACAGGGGGCGGGTATGGCTACACCTTC	CASSFTGGGYGYTF
TRBV19	TRBJ1-1	TRBD1	NA	TGTGCCAGTACACGGGACAGGGGTACTGAAGCTTTCTTT	CASTRDRGTEAFF
TRBV18	TRBJ1-1	TRBD1	NA	TGTGCCAGCTCGCCGGGACAGGGGGGCACTGAAGCTTTCTTT	CASSPGQGGTEAFF
TRBV7-9	TRBJ1-4	NA	NA	TGTGCCAGCAGCCCGCAGGGTTTTGGCGAAAAACTGTTTTTT	CASSPQGFGEKLFF
TRBV7-2	TRBJ2-5	NA	NA	TGTGCCAGCAGCTTAGCCGGGACTCGAATTAAAGAGACCCAGTACTTC	CASSLAGTRIKETQYF
TRBV9	TRBJ2-3	TRBD1	NA	TGTGCCAGCGGGACAGGGGTGACAGATACGCAGTATTTT	CASGTGVTDTQYF
TRBV27	TRBJ2-1	NA	NA	TGTGCCAGCAGTCTCGACTACTACAATGAGCAGTTCTTC	CASSLDYYNEQFF
TRBV19	TRBJ1-3	NA	once	TGTGCCAGTAGTCGACCGGGCTCTGGAAACACCATATATTTT	CASSRPGSGNTIYF
TRBV19	TRBJ1-1	NA	NA	TGTGCCAGTAGTATATTCCCGACAGGTCTGAACACTGAAGCTTTCTTT	CASSIFPTGLNTEAFF
TRBV5-5	TRBJ1-3	NA	NA	TGTGCCAGCAGCCCACTCCGGAGCTCTGGAAACACCATATATTTT	CASSPLRSSGNTIYF
TRBV6-2/TRBV6-3	TRBJ2-1	TRBD1	NA	TGTGCCAGCAGTACAGGGGGTCAGCGATTAGAGCAGTTCTTC	CASSTGGQRLEQFF
TRBV19	TRBJ1-1	NA	many	TGTGCCAGCGACAGCTCCATGAACACTGAAGCTTTCTTT	CASDSSMNTEAFF
TRBV25-1	TRBJ1-6	TRBD1	NA	TGTGCCAGCAGTGACCTGACAGGGGCGGTTAGTTCACCCCTCCACTTT	CASSDLTGAVSSPLHF
TRBV7-2	TRBJ2-1	TRBD1	NA	TGTGCCAGCAGCTCACAGGGGTGGTATGAGCAGTTCTTC	CASSSQGWYEQFF
TRBV29-1	TRBJ2-2	NA	NA	TGCAGCGTTTTGACAGGTTCCACCGGGGAGCTGTTTTTT	CSVLTGSTGELFF
TRBV30	TRBJ1-4	NA	NA	TGTGCCTGGAGTACGACGGGGGGGGAAAAACTGTTTTTT	CAWSTTGGEKLFF
TRBV20-1	TRBJ1-2	NA	NA	TGCAGTGCCTGGGGCGGTGGCTACACCTTC	CSAWGGGYTF
TRBV6-2/TRBV6-3	TRBJ1-5	TRBD1	NA	TGTGCCAGCAGCCTCGGACAGGGGGCGAGTCAGCCCCAGCATTTT	CASSLGQGASQPQHF
TRBV4-1	TRBJ2-7	NA	NA	TGCGCCAGCAGCCAAGATCTTCGGGATTCCTACGAGCAGTACTTC	CASSQDLRDSYEQYF
TRBV6-5	TRBJ1-5	NA	NA	TGTGCCAGCAGTCCGACAGTATATAGCAATCAGCCCCAGCATTTT	CASSPTVYSNQPQHF
TRBV3-1/TRBV3-2	TRBJ1-2	NA	NA	TGTGCCAGCAGCCAAGCTTGGGGGGTTGGGAATGGCTACACCTTC	CASSQAWGVGNGYTF
TRBV10-3	TRBJ1-5	TRBD1	NA	TGTGCCATCAGACCCGACAGGGACAATCAGCCCCAGCATTTT	CAIRPDRDNQPQHF
TRBV18	TRBJ1-3	NA	NA	TGTGCCAGCTCACCGCGACAGGATAGCTCTGGAAACACCATATATTTT	CASSPRQDSSGNTIYF
TRBV6-2/TRBV6-3	TRBJ1-5	TRBD1	NA	TGTGCCAGCAGTCCGGGACAGGGGCCCGGTCAGCCCCAGCATTTT	CASSPGQGPGQPQHF
TRBV5-5	TRBJ1-4	TRBD1	NA	TGTGCCAGCAGCTTGGGGGGACAGAAAAATGAAAAACTGTTTTTT	CASSLGGQKNEKLFF
TRBV28	TRBJ1-4	TRBD1	NA	TGTGCCAGCATCTCTCCGGGACAGCTAAATGAAAAACTGTTTTTT	CASISPGQLNEKLFF
TRBV6-2/TRBV6-3	TRBJ2-5	TRBD1	NA	TGTGCCAGCAGTTATCTCCCGGGACAGGGTTGGGAGACCCAGTACTTC	CASSYLPGQGWETQYF
TRBV2	TRBJ1-1	TRBD1	NA	TGTGCCAGCAGTGACGACAGGGGTAACACTGAAGCTTTCTTT	CASSDDRGNTEAFF
TRBV5-1	TRBJ2-1	NA	NA	TGCGCCAGCAGCTTGTCTAACGACAATGAGCAGTTCTTC	CASSLSNDNEQFF
TRBV29-1	TRBJ1-5	NA	NA	TGCAGCGCTACCCTGGGAGGCAGGGGCAATCAGCCCCAGCATTTT	CSATLGGRGNQPQHF
TRBV7-9	TRBJ1-1	NA	NA	TGTGCCAGCGTAGCTCGGCAGAGTATGAACACTGAAGCTTTCTTT	CASVARQSMNTEAFF
TRBV27	TRBJ2-1	NA	once	TGTGCCAGCGGGACTTCCTACAATGAGCAGTTCTTC	CASGTSYNEQFF
TRBV5-8	TRBJ2-1	NA	NA	TGTGCCAGCAGCTCGGACTCAAATAGGGATGAGCAGTTCTTC	CASSSDSNRDEQFF
TRBV4-2	TRBJ2-1	NA	NA	TGTGCCAGCAGCCAAACGGGGGCCTACAATGAGCAGTTCTTC	CASSQTGAYNEQFF
TRBV4-3	TRBJ2-1	NA	NA	TGCGCCAGCAGCCAAGTAGGGAGCTCCTACAATGAGCAGTTCTTC	CASSQVGSSYNEQFF
TRBV5-8	TRBJ2-3	NA	NA	TGTGCCAGCAGCCCCCGACTCACCCTCGCACAGGGTACGCAGTATTTT	CASSPRLTLAQGTQYF
TRBV18	TRBJ1-3	TRBD1	NA	TGTGCCAGCTCACCAGCAGAGGGGGCCGGAAACACCATATATTTT	CASSPAEGAGNTIYF
TRBV28	TRBJ1-6	NA	NA	TGTGCCAGCACCCCCCCAGTCCTTAATTCACCCCTCCACTTT	CASTPPVLNSPLHF
TRBV29-1	TRBJ2-6	NA	NA	TGCAGCGTTGAAACAGGGTACTCTGGGGCCAACGTCCTGACTTTC	CSVETGYSGANVLTF
TRBV6-5	TRBJ1-2	NA	NA	TGTGCCAGCAGTTACTCCGGGGTTGGCTACACCTTC	CASSYSGVGYTF
TRBV19	TRBJ1-2	NA	NA	TGTGCCAGTACCTCAGGCCCGGGGGGCTACACCTTC	CASTSGPGGYTF
TRBV25-1	TRBJ1-6	TRBD1	NA	TGTGCCAGCAGTGAGACAGGGGCGGATAATTCACCCCTCCACTTT	CASSETGADNSPLHF
TRBV7-2	TRBJ1-5	TRBD1	NA	TGTGCCAGCAGCTTCGACAGGGGTCAGCCCCAGCATTTT	CASSFDRGQPQHF
TRBV28	TRBJ1-2	TRBD1	NA	TGTGCCAGCAGTTCTGGGACAGGAAACTATGGCTACACCTTC	CASSSGTGNYGYTF
TRBV6-2/TRBV6-3	TRBJ1-2	NA	NA	TGTGCCAGCAGTTACAGAGTCGACTATGGCTACACCTTC	CASSYRVDYGYTF
TRBV6-1	TRBJ1-2	NA	NA	TGTGCCAGCAGTGAAGAGGGTCGGGGTTTTAATGGCTACACCTTC	CASSEEGRGFNGYTF
TRBV3-1/TRBV3-2	TRBJ1-1	TRBD1	NA	TGTGCCAGCAGCCAAAGGACAGGGAGAGAAGTGACTGAAGCTTTCTTT	CASSQRTGREVTEAFF
TRBV18	TRBJ2-2	TRBD1	NA	TGTGCCAGCTCACTCGGGACAGTTCACACCGGGGAGCTGTTTTTT	CASSLGTVHTGELFF
TRBV27	TRBJ1-1	NA	NA	TGTGCCAGCAAACCCAGCCAGGGGAACACTGAAGCTTTCTTT	CASKPSQGNTEAFF
TRBV7-8	TRBJ1-1	TRBD1	NA	TGTGCCAGCAGCTTAACGACAGGGTGGTGGAACACTGAAGCTTTCTTT	CASSLTTGWWNTEAFF
TRBV3-1/TRBV3-2	TRBJ2-1	TRBD1	NA	TGTGCCAGCAGCCTACCGGGACAGAACTACAATGAGCAGTTCTTC	CASSLPGQNYNEQFF
TRBV7-2	TRBJ2-7	TRBD2	NA	TGTGCCAGCAGCCCCAATTTCGTACTAGCGGGGTTGTACGAGCAGTACTTC	CASSPNFVLAGLYEQYF
TRBV19	TRBJ2-7	TRBD1	NA	TGTGCCAGTAGTACCCGGACAGGGTTTGTCCACGAGCAGTACTTC	CASSTRTGFVHEQYF
TRBV10-3	TRBJ1-2	NA	few	TGTGCCATCAGCGAGGGCAACTATGGCTACACCTTC	CAISEGNYGYTF
TRBV7-9	TRBJ1-4	NA	NA	TGTGCCAGCAGCCGAGTACAGGGAAATGAAAAACTGTTTTTT	CASSRVQGNEKLFF
TRBV20-1	TRBJ2-3	NA	NA	TGCAGTGCTAGTGCTCGCGGTGGCGACACAGATACGCAGTATTTT	CSASARGGDTDTQYF